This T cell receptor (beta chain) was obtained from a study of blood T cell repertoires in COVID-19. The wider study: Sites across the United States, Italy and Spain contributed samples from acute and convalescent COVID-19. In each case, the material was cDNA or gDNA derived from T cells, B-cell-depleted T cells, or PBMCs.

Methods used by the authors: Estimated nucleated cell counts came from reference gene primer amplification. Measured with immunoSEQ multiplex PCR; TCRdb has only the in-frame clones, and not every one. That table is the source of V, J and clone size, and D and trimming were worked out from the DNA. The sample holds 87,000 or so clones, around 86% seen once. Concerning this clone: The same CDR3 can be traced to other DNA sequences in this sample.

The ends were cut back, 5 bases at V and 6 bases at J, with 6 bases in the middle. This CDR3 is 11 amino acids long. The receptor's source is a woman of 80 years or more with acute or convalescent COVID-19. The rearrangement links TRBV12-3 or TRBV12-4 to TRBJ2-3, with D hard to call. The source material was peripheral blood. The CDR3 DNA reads TGTGCCAGCAGTCCCCAGGATACGCAGTATTTT. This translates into CASSPQDTQYF.